This TCR beta chain comes out of a study of control samples from healthy donors and cancer patients. Here immunoSEQ multiplex PCR was the method, and the copy in TCRdb shows in-frame clones only, minus some. Among 2,300 or so clones, approximately 96% were seen once, and the ten largest hold roughly 12%. Sequencing input: PBMCs. This TCR was recovered from a man aged 65 to 85 with colorectal cancer.

Here the CDR3 reads CASSLQVATEAFF. As DNA, the CDR3 is TGTGCCAGCAGCTTGCAGGTAGCCACTGAAGCTTTCTTT. J is TRBJ1-1 and V is TRBV5-5; D uncertain. This CDR3 is 13 amino acids long. Germline V CDR1 and CDR2: SGHKS, YYEKEE (reference sequence). Deletions cut 1 base from V and 4 bases from J, with 8 bases between.